Presented here are 11 T cell receptor beta chains from one specimen sequenced in a study of T cell repertoires in cytomegalovirus infection. TCRdb recomputed calls from the reads with MiXCR, one row per CDR3 protein. The repertoire has 700,000 to 850,000 distinct CDR3 sequences, about 33% of them found once; the top ten carry around 12%. These receptors lack a known antigen. The input for sequencing was cultured CD8+ T cells from PBMCs, taken from culture after CMV antigen stimulation. The source of these receptors is a human donor in good health (CMV status not recorded). Some clones in this sample may be carry-over from other donors' samples.

This clonotype was seen ten or more times. The chain recombines TRBV7-8 with TRBJ1-2; TRBD1 aligns across 7 bases. Germline V gives CDR1 SGHVS, CDR2 FQNEAQ. The V gene end was trimmed by 5 bases and the J gene end by 4 bases; junction bases not matched to a gene: 10. There are 15 residues in the CDR3. As DNA, the CDR3 is TGTGCCAGCAGCGCCTCAGGGGGTAAAAGCTATGGCTACACCTTC. Encoded protein: CASSASGGKSYGYTF.

This chain links TRBV7-2 with TRBJ2-5, with 7 nucleotides matching TRBD1. V lost 4 bases to trimming and J lost 5 bases; unmatched junction nucleotides: 7. The length of the CDR3 is 14 residues. From germline, CDR1 is SGHTA and CDR2 FQGNSA. The CDR3 region is CASSSPTGWETQYF. The CDR3 DNA reads as TGTGCCAGCAGCTCCCCGACAGGGTGGGAGACCCAGTACTTC.

This clonotype was found a few times. This sequence joins TRBV19 and TRBJ2-1; possible D gene TRBD2, 6 bases. Germline-derived CDR1 and CDR2 are LNHDA and SQIVND (reference sequence). The CDR3 consists of 15 residues. The V end lost 9 bases, the J end lost 2 bases, and 17 bases lay between the germline ends. For the CDR3, the DNA is TGTGCCAGCGTGGGGCGGGACGCGGCCTACAATGAGCAGTTCTTC. Its translation is CASVGRDAAYNEQFF.

CDR3 amino acids: CASSEGPAGSPLHF. CDR3 in DNA: TGTGCCAGCAGCGAGGGGCCGGCCGGCTCACCCCTCCACTTT. This chain uses TRBV7-3 with TRBJ1-6; perhaps TRBD1 as D (5 bases). Trimming cost V 5 bases and J 10 bases, with 15 bases left between them. In germline, CDR1 is SGHTA, CDR2 FQGTGA. The CDR3 spans 14 residues.

The chain uses TRBV27 and TRBJ2-7, with TRBD1 matching 10 bases. Germline V lookup: CDR1 MNHEY, CDR2 SMNVEV (reference sequence). The CDR3 is made up of 15 amino acids. J gave up 4 bases and V 5 bases, and 8 bases lay outside the gene matches. CDR3 in amino acids: CASSPWTGGEYEQYV. The CDR3 DNA sequence: TGTGCCAGCAGTCCTTGGACAGGGGGAGAGTACGAGCAGTACGTC.

This clonotype was counted between two and nine times. The rearrangement uses TRBV5-1 and TRBJ1-2; D is unresolved. This CDR3 is 13 amino acids long. The ends were cut back, 1 base at V and 4 bases at J, with 8 bases in the middle. Germline V CDR1 and CDR2: SGHRS, YFSETQ. The CDR3 is CASSLQVTYGYTF. CDR3 in DNA: TGCGCCAGCAGCTTGCAAGTCACCTATGGCTACACCTTC.

CDR3 region: CASSLGQGLDNEQFF. The DNA of the CDR3 is TGTGCCAGCAGCTTAGGACAGGGCCTCGACAATGAGCAGTTCTTC. The V and J genes are TRBV7-9 and TRBJ2-1; 7 positions match TRBD1. The CDR3 covers 15 residues. Germline V lookup: CDR1 SEHNR, CDR2 FQNEAQ (reference sequence). V lost 1 base, J lost 5 bases, and 5 bases stayed unmatched.

The chain carries TRBV7-6 and TRBJ1-2; D is possibly TRBD1 (6 bases). The CDR3 totals 16 residues. V was shortened by 3 bases and J by 5 bases, with 19 bases between the two germline ends. From germline, CDR1 is SGHVS and CDR2 FNYEAQ. CDR3 nucleotides: TGTGCCAGCAGCTTGTCGCCGGGACAAGCCTATTATGGCTACACCTTC. It specifies CASSLSPGQAYYGYTF.

About this clonotype: Because it lacks the conserved phenylalanine or tryptophan at the end, this CDR3 is likely a read error. The CDR3 is CASSRTSGNNEQFL. The CDR3 nucleotides read TGTGCCAGCAGTCGGACTAGCGGGAACAATGAGCAGTTCCTC. The chain joins TRBV7-2 to TRBJ2-1, with 12 bases fitting TRBD2. The CDR3 runs 14 residues. V trimming: 6 bases; J trimming: 5 bases; junction bases outside the gene matches: 2. Germline CDR1 and CDR2: SGHTA and FQGNSA.

The V and J genes are TRBV6-5 and TRBJ2-3; 8 nucleotides match TRBD2. Germline assignment: CDR1 MNHEY and CDR2 SVGAGI. This CDR3 is 14 amino acids long. V lost 5 bases and J lost 6; bases outside the gene matches: 7. This CDR3 is CASSPGLEWDTQYF. The CDR3 nucleotides read TGTGCCAGCAGTCCGGGACTAGAGTGGGATACGCAGTATTTT.

The V and J genes are TRBV6-2 or TRBV6-3 and TRBJ1-1; D is possibly TRBD1 (5 bases). This CDR3 spans 16 amino acids. CDR1 MNHEY and CDR2 SVGEGT come from the germline V gene. Trimming stripped 6 bases from V and 1 base from J, with 18 bases between. CDR3 sequence reads: CASSPGRGQGNTEAFF. The DNA for the CDR3 is TGTGCCAGCAGCCCAGGGAGAGGGCAGGGGAACACTGAAGCTTTCTTT.